These 6 T cell receptor beta chains came from one sample sequenced in a study of blood T cell repertoires in COVID-19. Using immunoSEQ multiplex PCR, the repertoire was profiled, and TCRdb retains in-frame clones only, with some absent. The sample lists 180,000 or so clones; 86% were seen once. What was sequenced was PBMCs or T cells enriched from blood (not recorded which). Source of these receptors: a woman in her twenties or thirties who had recovered from COVID-19.

This clone was observed once. V is TRBV11-2 and J is TRBJ1-2, with a weak D call TRBD1 (5 bases). Trimming took off 0 bases at V and 3 bases at J, with 14 bases between the two ends. Germline CDR1 is SGHAT and CDR2 is FQNNGV. The CDR3 is made up of 16 amino acids. This CDR3 reads CASSLEGPGFHYGYTF. The CDR3 nucleotides read TGTGCCAGCAGCTTAGAGGGGCCAGGGTTCCACTATGGCTACACCTTC.

This clone has only one observation. CDR3 sequence (DNA): TGTGCCAGCAGCCAAGTACGCGGGAAACTTAACTATGGCTACACCTTC. Protein: CASSQVRGKLNYGYTF. The chain is built from TRBV14 and TRBJ1-2, with D unresolved. The CDR3 consists of 16 residues. Germline V gene data show CDR1 as SGHDN and CDR2 as FVKESK. V lost 1 base and J 1 base, leaving 13 bases between the germline ends.

The chain links TRBV24-1 to TRBJ2-7; 7 bases fit TRBD1. V was pared by 3 bases and J by 8 bases, with 9 bases of the junction left unmatched. The CDR3 length is 14 residues. Germline V lookup: CDR1 KGHDR, CDR2 SFDVKD. The CDR3 is CATSDTIQGPKQYF. CDR3 DNA: TGTGCCACCAGTGATACAATACAGGGGCCGAAGCAGTACTTC.

In this sample, this clone turned up a few times. CDR3 in DNA: TGCGCCAGCAGTAGGGACTTCTCTTCCTACGAGCAGTACTTC. It yields the protein CASSRDFSSYEQYF. The rearrangement links TRBV10-1 to TRBJ2-7; D might be TRBD2 (6 bases). Germline V CDR1 and CDR2: WNHNN, SYGVQD (reference sequence). The CDR3 extends over 14 amino acids. Trimming took 5 bases from V and 1 from J, leaving 12 bases between them.

This rearrangement joins TRBV11-2 to TRBJ2-5, with D maybe TRBD1 (5 bases). Trimming removed 1 base at V and 5 bases at J, with 8 bases between. Germline V CDR1 and CDR2: SGHAT, FQNNGV. The CDR3 runs to 13 residues. CDR3 protein: CASSLARQETQYF. The CDR3 DNA is TGTGCCAGCAGCTTAGCGAGACAGGAGACCCAGTACTTC.

The V gene is TRBV15, the J gene TRBJ1-1; 10 bases are a match to TRBD1. In germline, CDR1 is LNHNV, CDR2 YYDKDF (reference sequence). Germline trimming cut 4 bases from V and 5 bases from J; bases unmatched to any gene: 10. This CDR3 has 16 residues. The CDR3 loop reads CATSIYTGTGVTEAFF. In nucleotides, the CDR3 is TGTGCCACCAGCATATATACCGGGACAGGGGTTACTGAAGCTTTCTTT.